This T cell receptor (beta chain) was sequenced in a study of blood T cell repertoires in COVID-19. Study in general: Sample material is recorded as cDNA or gDNA derived from T cells, B-cell-depleted T cells, or PBMCs.

This clone was detected only a few times. Using immunoSEQ multiplex PCR, the repertoire was profiled, and TCRdb retains in-frame clones only, with some absent. The sample lists about 130,000 clones; roughly 86% were seen once. Seattle cases were enrolled at active infection and followed longitudinally. Sequenced material: peripheral blood. This clonotype originated in a woman aged 65 to 85 with COVID-19, enrolled during active disease.

The CDR3 nucleotides are TGTGCCAGCAGTAAACCGGCTAGCACTGAAGCTTTCTTT. It specifies CASSKPASTEAFF. The J gene is TRBJ1-1, the V gene TRBV6-5; D ambiguous. Germline CDR1 reads MNHEY; CDR2 reads SVGAGI. The germline V and J ends were trimmed by 5 bases and 4 bases, with 11 bases remaining between them. CDR3 size: 13 residues.